The entry below gives a single T cell receptor beta chain sequence along with its context. In the authors' workflow: Amplifying reference gene primers gave estimates of nucleated cell counts. Method: immunoSEQ multiplex PCR; TCRdb's copy keeps in-frame clones and lacks some. V and J calls and clone size come straight from that table; D and trimming were deduced from the DNA. Of 60,000 to 80,000 clones in the sample, 65% to 90% are singletons; the top ten hold about 23%. The sample comes from a study of blood T cell repertoires in COVID-19. Study-wide background: Collection of acute and convalescent COVID-19 samples took place in the United States, Italy and Spain. PBMCs, B-cell-depleted T cells, or T cells were the source of the cDNA or gDNA that made up the material.

Germline CDR1 and CDR2: SNHLY and FYNNEI. The CDR3 runs to 12 residues. Trimming shortened V by 4 bases and J by 9 bases, and 10 bases separated the two germline ends. This sequence was found in a man aged 45-65 years with acute or convalescent COVID-19. V gene TRBV2 combines with J gene TRBJ2-1; the D gene is possibly TRBD1 (6 bases). The sequenced sample consisted of peripheral blood. The CDR3 loop reads CASSVWGPEQFF. The CDR3 region has the DNA TGTGCCAGCAGTGTTTGGGGGCCTGAGCAGTTCTTC.